This T cell receptor beta chain was sequenced for a study of cytomegalovirus exposure and HLA in healthy donors (dated by TCRdb to about 2017). Regarding the study in general: According to an earlier analysis of 587 of the donors, about 179 million T cells yielded over 100 million unique TCR beta sequences and around 300 Gb of sequence data. Among the roughly 400 genotyped donors, approximately 76% belonged to the genetic ancestry cluster associated with self-reported Caucasian donors. Along with the approximately 620-subject first cohort, a separate validation cohort of over 90 different subjects was used. Among about 370 genotyped donors of the cohort, an average of approximately 240,000 unique TCR beta nucleotide sequences was sequenced per donor, of which 15% to 20% were non-productive. The number of donors typed differed by locus, with about 629-630 for A, B, C, DRB1 and DQB1, around 560 for DQA1, some 570 for DPA1, and some 470 for DPB1. In a later genetic analysis, genome-wide SNP genotypes for about 65% of the roughly 670 donors were used, and that subset was treated as a discovery cohort. Alongside the repertoire data, information on donor age, sex, ethnicity and CMV serostatus was compiled. The study was designed to test whether signatures of past pathogen exposure could be identified by cataloging public T cell receptors. Because of strong linkage in the cohort, roughly five DR-DQ haplotypes were treated as single units for association and clustering. Using immunosequencing, the study profiled T cell repertoires from roughly 650 subjects and related those repertoires to cytomegalovirus serostatus. Every discovery cohort repertoire had been produced on one sequencing platform. To predict cytomegalovirus infection status, the study brought together high-throughput TCR immunosequencing, statistical association of individual TCRs with disease status, and machine learning. HLA typing covered class I and class II loci at four-digit resolution. An earlier analysis of 587 of the donors applied high-throughput TCR beta sequencing to assess whether each TCR beta V gene segment acted as functional or pseudogenic. The later analysis used no new phenotypic data to find candidate immune exposures, relying instead on TCR beta sequences and their occurrence across donors. To study patterns of TCR occurrence, a later analysis re-analyzed previously published TCR beta repertoires from 650 to 750 donors and added high-resolution HLA genotyping. An early release covering 550 to 700 HLA-typed donors comprised roughly 300 gigabases of sequencing data and around 80 million unique TCR sequences.

In the case of this clone: The antigen this receptor binds is unknown. Qualities for individual bases were not recorded, and no much larger clone is one base off.

Overall study outcomes, separate from this receptor: A few of the identified cytomegalovirus-associated TCR beta chains were confirmed in vitro to be specific for cytomegalovirus antigens. In a later analysis, the rate of TCR association differed among HLA loci, with DRB1 alleles having the most associated TCRs and HLA-C alleles having the fewest. A later analysis found that HLA-associated TCR beta chains were more clonally expanded and had lower generation probabilities than equally common non-associated chains. Some 15 rarely observed V segments, including chromosome 9 orphons, were excluded from the earlier analysis of some 590 of the donors because counts were too low. In both the original and validation cohorts, the classifier was reported to diagnose cytomegalovirus status with high specificity and sensitivity. Correlated functional status among segregating V segments might reflect linkage disequilibrium, but an unknown experimental factor could not be ruled out. Immune exposure information for the cohort was limited to CMV serostatus. According to a later analysis, parvovirus B19, influenza, CMV and Epstein-Barr virus appeared linked to several top co-occurrence clusters. Assigning TCR associations to individual alleles was difficult when HLA alleles, especially DR and DQ, strongly co-occurred. Because the 87-base-pair reads could not distinguish some IMGT-functional V segments, including TRBV6-2 and TRBV6-3, those segments were excluded. Across donors, most TCR sequences were observed very rarely, whereas some public TCRs were present in many individuals. Compared with the roughly 670-donor mean, donors in an Asian-associated ancestry cluster had fewer N-insertions in productive TCRs, according to a later genetic analysis. In the study, some 180 TCR beta chains were listed as associated with cytomegalovirus. According to the authors, the approach could potentially be generalized to other disease states and immunological phenotypes. Most CMV-associated TCR beta chains appeared to be HLA-restricted in a later analysis, and the HLA associations seemed to be driven largely by CMV exposure. An earlier analysis of approximately 590 of the donors showed that most TCR beta V segments appeared in productive rearrangements either about 90% or about 30% of the time, which broadly matched IMGT annotations. In a later analysis, some 18,000 TCR beta sequences were associated with specific HLA alleles at a false discovery rate of 0.05. Sequencing depth was assumed to be roughly uniform across donors in the presence/absence analyses, though that assumption may not hold. A cluster of highly shared sequence variants was judged likely to be a technical artifact of the sequencing pipeline. Only TCR beta chains were sequenced in this cohort, and the absence of alpha or paired-chain data limited detectable features. In a later genetic analysis, a missense DCLRE1C variant was associated with V-gene and J-gene trimming of TCR beta chains, and the association was replicated in an independent cohort. HLA typing was unavailable for some donors at each locus, so association tests used only the typed subset. A further reported finding was that TCR beta sequences accurately predicted the HLA-A and HLA-B alleles for most subjects in the first cohort.

The V end loses 2 bases and the J end loses 3 bases, and a stretch of 11 bases separates them. The cysteine opens and the phenylalanine closes a CDR3 of 15 amino acids. The DNA shown is the 45-base CDR3, in frame from base 1. According to the germline V gene, CDR1 reads MRHNA and CDR2 reads SNTAGT. Library construction relied on the immunoSEQ multiplex PCR assay. The multiplex PCR relied on a mix of 60 forward primers for TCR Vbeta segments and 13 reverse primers for TCR Jbeta segments. A multiplex PCR assay on genomic DNA amplified the CDR3 region of rearranged TCR beta genes. The amplified TCR beta libraries were sequenced on the Illumina HiSeq System as 87-base-pair reads. Regarding the original processing steps: A later analysis counted tens of millions of unique TCR beta chains across the 650 to 700 repertoires, and some 11 million of these chains were shared by at least two donors. To remove PCR and sequencing errors, raw reads were error-corrected and collapsed into unique sequences using a nearest-neighbor algorithm that merged closely related sequences. V, D and J gene segments were assigned by aligning CDR3 sequences to IMGT reference sequences. For a sequence to be retained, a match of at least six nucleotides was required to both a V gene segment and a J gene segment. Rearrangements were classified as productive when the CDR3 lacked stop codons and remained in frame with V and J, and all other rearrangements were classified as non-productive. Following IMGT convention, CDR3 was defined as the stretch from the second conserved V-encoded cysteine up to the conserved J-encoded phenylalanine. The earlier analysis of some 600 of the donors excluded sequences that lacked an unambiguous match to a single V gene segment. An earlier analysis of a few hundred of the donors classified V segments as functional when productive rearrangements were above 56.7% and as segregating when the standard deviation between donors was above 5%. A statistical classification framework was built to diagnose cytomegalovirus status from the catalog of TCR beta chain sequences. In a later analysis, V and J genes were assigned by comparing TCR nucleotide sequences against IMGT/GENE-DB human TR gene sequences. In a later analysis, CDR3 sequences and most-parsimonious VDJ recombination scenarios were assigned using the TCRdist pipeline. In a later analysis, every TCR beta chain was defined by the combination of its CDR3 amino acid sequence and its V-gene family, and reads without a unique V-gene family were dropped. A later analysis removed 592 highly shared, low-generation-probability nucleotide sequences to deal with suspected cross-contamination and a sequencing artifact. In a later analysis, a clonal expansion index was calculated for each public chain from normalized within-repertoire ranks of inferred template counts. In a later analysis, generation probabilities were computed using a VDJ recombination model fitted to out-of-frame rearrangements, and the results were checked against IGoR. In a later analysis, TCR-TCR, TCR-HLA and TCR-CMV co-occurrence was scored with hypergeometric tests, and a repertoire-size bias correction was applied to TCR pairs. False discovery rates were estimated in a later analysis by permuting HLA or CMV assignments 20 times. A later analysis grouped co-occurring TCRs with DBSCAN, adding TCRdist sequence similarity when clustering within HLA-allele-positive subsets. For co-occurrence clustering, repertoires with fewer than 30,000 or more than 120,000 public chains were excluded, along with roughly 5 repertoires with anomalous nucleotide sharing. TCRdb mirrors the immuneACCESS table, restricted to in-frame sequences. Some clones are absent from its copies; in checked studies, under half trace to an unresolved V gene, and the reason for the others is unknown. V, J and clone size are those of that table, while D and trimming were read from the DNA. This sample comprises some 120,000 clones, 80% of them detected only once. The top ten clonotypes cover around 3.3% of the sample.

The cohort comprised around 700 healthy bone marrow donors. At the time of sampling, every cohort member was nominally healthy, though immune exposures that went unrecorded were likely present. The donor was CMV seronegative and was included in the group of a few hundred seronegative cohort members. Every donor gave a peripheral blood sample, and the peripheral blood mononuclear cells from that sample were used for TCR beta sequencing. The Qiagen DNeasy Blood Extraction Kit was used to extract genomic DNA from the blood cell samples. The TCR was taken from a male donor in good health and CMV-seronegative. Sequencing input: PBMCs. In this chain, TRBV6-4 is recombined with TRBJ2-1, with a weak D call of TRBD1 (6 bases match). Here is the DNA: TGTGCCAGCAGTGACGGGGCAGGGGTCTACAATGAGCAGTTCTTC. Its protein is CASSDGAGVYNEQFF.